This TCR beta chain appears in the sequencing data of a study of T cell responses to AZD1222 COVID-19 vaccine. CDR1 and CDR2 (germline): LGHDT, YNNKEL (reference sequence). Trimming removed 4 bases at V and 5 bases at J, with 12 bases between. CDR3 size: 15 residues. Regarding this clone: The antigen remains unidentified.

Data came from immunoSEQ multiplex PCR; TCRdb stores just in-frame clones and leaves some out. The sample includes about 140,000 clones. Study-level points and caveats: It was only after the peak T cell response that any repertoires were sampled. Donors in the cohort were predominantly white British and more often female, and clonal diversity was possibly underestimated. CD4 TCRs linked to vaccination spanned spike, dominating at 160-218 and 743-854.

The V gene is TRBV3-1 (or the pseudogene TRBV3-2), the J gene TRBJ1-6, with a possible D match to TRBD1 (6 bases). Sequencing input: peripheral blood. This clonotype originated in an adult in good health. The CDR3 protein is CASSPPGQDNSPLHF. The CDR3 DNA reads TGTGCCAGCAGCCCACCGGGACAAGATAATTCACCCCTCCACTTT.